Presented here are 12 T cell receptor beta chains from one specimen sequenced in a study of blood T cells in healthy people across ages. A J-beta primer mix and a sample-barcoded 5' primer were used in a second PCR of about 6 to 12 cycles. TCRdb reprocessed the 5' RACE reads with MiXCR, giving one entry per CDR3 protein. The data show roughly 650,000 distinct CDR3 sequences, approximately 30% seen once. Material: blood. These receptors originate from a woman older than 75 in good health.

The chain carries TRBV9 and TRBJ2-7, with 8 bases fitting TRBD1. V trimming: 2 bases; J trimming: 5 bases; junction bases outside the gene matches: 9. CDR3 length: 15 amino acids. Germline assignment: CDR1 SGDLS and CDR2 YYNGEE. Here the CDR3 reads CASSVRGQGADEQYF. For the CDR3, the DNA is TGTGCCAGCAGCGTTCGTGGACAGGGCGCTGACGAGCAGTACTTC.

The V call is TRBV20-1, the J call TRBJ1-4; D possibly corresponds to TRBD1 (5 bases). The V and J ends lost 0 bases and 3 bases respectively, with 14 bases between them. CDR3 length: 16 amino acids. Germline loops: CDR1 DFQATT, CDR2 SNEGSKA (reference sequence). The CDR3 bases are TGCAGTGCTAGAGATCTGCCGGGACCGGCTAATGAAAAACTGTTTTTT. It yields the protein CSARDLPGPANEKLFF.

The chain links TRBV7-3 to TRBJ2-1, with 7 positions matching TRBD1. Gene TRBJ2-7 matches the end of the DNA better, so the J call may be wrong. The germline V gene encodes CDR1 SGHTA and CDR2 FQGTGA. This CDR3 is built from 14 residues. This CDR3 is CASSPGQSGREQYF. The CDR3 bases are TGTGCCAGCAGTCCGGGACAGAGCGGCCGCGAGCAGTACTTC.

This clonotype occurred a few times. The chain uses TRBV5-1 and TRBJ2-2, with D possibly called TRBD1 or TRBD2 (5 bases each). Deletions cut 7 bases from V and 7 bases from J, with 17 bases between. Germline V gene sequence: CDR1 SGHRS, CDR2 YFSETQ. The CDR3 covers 14 residues. The CDR3, as DNA: TGCGCCAGCTCTGGGACCTTAAGCGGCGGGGAGCTGTTTTTT. Its protein is CASSGTLSGGELFF. Variable domain in full (rest from reference TRBV5-1 and TRBJ2-2): KAGVTQTPRYLIKTRGQQVTLSCSPISGHRSVSWYQQTPGQGLQFLFEYFSETQRNKGNFPGRFSGRQFSNSRSEMNVSTLELGDSALYLCASSGTLSGGELFFGEGSRLTVL.

This clonotype was picked up many times. This chain connects TRBV5-4 to TRBJ2-4, with D perhaps matching TRBD1 (6 bases). The CDR3 sequence is 16 residues long. V was cut by 7 bases and J by 1 base, with 18 bases left in between. CDR1 is SGHNT and CDR2 is YYREEE in the germline V gene (reference sequence). The CDR3 DNA reads TGTGCCAGCCAACCCCAGGGGAGCGTGGCCAAAAACATTCAGTACTTC. Translated, it gives CASQPQGSVAKNIQYF.

CDR3 bases: TGTGCCAGCAGCCAGGGGCGAAGAGGAGAGACCCAGTACTTC. Translated: CASSQGRRGETQYF. The rearrangement joins TRBV7-3 to TRBJ2-5, with D possibly matching TRBD1 (6 bases). Trimming took off 5 bases at V and 4 bases at J, with 14 bases between the two ends. The CDR3 contains 14 residues. Germline V gives CDR1 SGHTA, CDR2 FQGTGA. The full variable domain, rest sourced from reference TRBV7-3 and TRBJ2-5, is GAGVSQTPSNKVTEKGKYVELRCDPISGHTALYWYRQSLGQGPEFLIYFQGTGAADDSGLPNDRFFAVRPEGSVSTLKIQRTERGDSAVYLCASSQGRRGETQYFGPGTRLLVL.

Concerning this clonotype: The CDR3 carries no conserved terminal phenylalanine or tryptophan, so it likely arises from a read error. The chain is built from TRBV12-3 or TRBV12-4 and TRBJ2-4; D remains ambiguous. The end of the DNA aligns better with TRBJ2-7, so the J call may be wrong. The CDR3 is made up of 11 amino acids. DNA of the CDR3: TGTGCCAGCAGTCTTGACTACGAGCAGTACTGC. This codes for CASSLDYEQYC.

This clonotype was observed many times. The chain carries TRBV7-2 and TRBJ2-3; TRBD2 matches 11 bases. The V gene's germline CDR1 is SGHTA and CDR2 FQGNSA. CDR3 length: 16 amino acids. V shed 5 bases, J shed 2 bases, and the junction held 6 bases outside the gene matches. The chain's CDR3 is CASSPTTSGTTDTQYF. DNA for the CDR3: TGTGCCAGCAGCCCGACGACTAGCGGGACCACAGATACGCAGTATTTT.

The chain carries TRBV11-3 and TRBJ1-5; D is undetermined. The CDR3 covers 16 residues. Germline CDR1 reads SGHNT; CDR2 reads YENEEA. V lost 5 bases and J 0 bases, leaving 14 bases between the germline ends. CDR3 bases: TGTGCCAGCAGCCATCTCGGCTGCTATAGCAATCAGCCCCAGCATTTT. It encodes CASSHLGCYSNQPQHF.

This clonotype was seen repeatedly, ten times or more. This chain uses TRBV10-2 with TRBJ2-7, with TRBD2 identical over 7 bases. Trimming at V came to 1 base and at J to 5 bases, leaving 5 bases not matched to a gene. Germline V gene data show CDR1 as WSHSY and CDR2 as SAAADI. The CDR3 length is 14 residues. The CDR3 loop reads CASSELGGSHEQYF. CDR3 nucleotide sequence: TGCGCCAGCAGTGAGTTGGGGGGGTCCCACGAGCAGTACTTC.

The chain uses TRBV27 and TRBJ2-1; no clear D. Germline V lookup: CDR1 MNHEY, CDR2 SMNVEV (reference sequence). Trimming left V 5 bases short and J 2 bases short, with 13 bases between. The CDR3 has 15 residues. DNA for the CDR3: TGTGCCAGCAGTCCCCCGGGCCTCCCCTACAATGAGCAGTTCTTC. As protein: CASSPPGLPYNEQFF.

In this sample, this clonotype turned up a few times. This rearrangement joins TRBV11-2 to TRBJ1-2; the D gene is possibly TRBD1 (5 bases). CDR1 and CDR2 (germline): SGHAT, FQNNGV. V was shortened by 4 bases and J by 8 bases, with 17 bases between the two germline ends. The CDR3 sequence is 14 residues long. CDR3 residues: CASSSPGRALGYTF. The DNA for the CDR3 is TGTGCCAGCAGCTCCCCGGGACGGGCCCTCGGCTACACCTTC.